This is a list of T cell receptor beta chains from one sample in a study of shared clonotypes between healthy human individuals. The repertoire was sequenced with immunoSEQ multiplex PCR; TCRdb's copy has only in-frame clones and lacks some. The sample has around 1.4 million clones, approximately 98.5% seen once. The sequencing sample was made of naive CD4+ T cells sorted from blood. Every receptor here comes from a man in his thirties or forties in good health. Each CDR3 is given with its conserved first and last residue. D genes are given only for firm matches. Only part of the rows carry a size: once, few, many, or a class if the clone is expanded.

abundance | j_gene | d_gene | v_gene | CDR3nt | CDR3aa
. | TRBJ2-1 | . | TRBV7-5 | TGTGTCAGAATCCGGACTAGACACAATGAGCAGTTCTTC | CVRIRTRHNEQFF
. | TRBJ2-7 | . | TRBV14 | TGTGCCAGCAGCCAAGTAATGACGGGGGAGAGGTCCTTC | CASSQVMTGERSF
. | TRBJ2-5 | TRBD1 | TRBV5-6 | TGTGCCAGCAGCTCGACCAGGGGGCCCGAGACCCAGTACTTC | CASSSTRGPETQYF
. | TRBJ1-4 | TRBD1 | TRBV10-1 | TGCGCCAGCGAGACCGGGACAGGGGACGAAAAACTGTTTTTT | CASETGTGDEKLFF
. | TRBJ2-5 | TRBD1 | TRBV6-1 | TGTGCCAGCAGTGCTTTGACAGGGTTTGGGGCCCAAGAGACCCAGTACTTC | CASSALTGFGAQETQYF
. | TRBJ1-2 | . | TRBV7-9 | TGTGCCAGCAGCTTAGCTCAGGGAGGCGGCTATGGCTACACCTTC | CASSLAQGGGYGYTF
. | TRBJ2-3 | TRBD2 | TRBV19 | TGTGCCAGTAGGGAACAAGGCGGGAGGGCCTGGGATACGCAGTATTTT | CASREQGGRAWDTQYF
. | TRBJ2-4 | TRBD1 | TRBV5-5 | TGTGCCAGCACACAGACAGGGTGGGACATTCAGTACTTC | CASTQTGWDIQYF
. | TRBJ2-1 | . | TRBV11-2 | TGTGCCAGCTCTCGGGACTTCAATGAGCAGTTCTTC | CASSRDFNEQFF
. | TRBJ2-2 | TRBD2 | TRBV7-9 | TGTGCCAGCAGCGGGCGAACCCTAGCGGGAGGTGGGACCGGGGAGCTGTTTTTT | CASSGRTLAGGGTGELFF
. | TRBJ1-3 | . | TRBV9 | TGTGCCAGCAGCGTAGCGGACGGACCCCCTGGAAACACCATATATTTT | CASSVADGPPGNTIYF
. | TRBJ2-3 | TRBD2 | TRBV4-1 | TGCGCCAGCAGCCAAGAGGGACTAGCGGGAGGAGATACGCAGTATTTT | CASSQEGLAGGDTQYF
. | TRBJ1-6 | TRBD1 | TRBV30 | TGTGCCTGGAGCCCTGACAGGGCTTATAATTCACCCCTCCACTTT | CAWSPDRAYNSPLHF
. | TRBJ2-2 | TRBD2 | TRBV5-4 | TGTGCCAGCAGCCTGATCGGGACTAAGAACGGGGAGCTGTTTTTT | CASSLIGTKNGELFF
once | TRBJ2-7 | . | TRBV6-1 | TGTGCCAGCAGTCTTGGAGGGGCCTCCTACGAGCAGTACTTC | CASSLGGASYEQYF
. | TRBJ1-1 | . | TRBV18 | TGTGCCAGCTCACCGAACAGGGAAGAAGCTTTCTTT | CASSPNREEAFF
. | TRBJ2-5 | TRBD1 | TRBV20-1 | TGCAGTGCTAGTGGGACAGGGACCCAGTACTTC | CSASGTGTQYF
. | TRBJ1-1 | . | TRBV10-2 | TGCGCCAGCAGAGTCGGACCCACCAACACTGAAGCTTTCTTT | CASRVGPTNTEAFF
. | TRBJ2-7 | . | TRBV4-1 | TGCGCCAGCAGCCAAGAGAAGGGTTGGGATTCAGAGCAGTACTTC | CASSQEKGWDSEQYF